One T cell receptor (beta chain) is described in this entry. The antigen remains unidentified. The germline gives CDR1 SEHNR, CDR2 FQNEAQ (reference sequence). V was cut by 3 bases and J by 7 bases, with 10 bases left in between. CDR3 length equals 13 residues. The data belong to a study of graft-versus-host responses after intestinal transplantation. Across the study: Recipients had transplants, and these were multivisceral, liver-intestinal, or isolated intestinal. Recipients uniformly received anti-thymocyte globulin induction, followed by tacrolimus and steroids for around 3 years. Study-wide results and limits: GvH clones were found in recipient marrow; some appeared first in ileum or blood. Early after transplant, HvG declines were associated with peak levels of circulating GvH clones.

Here immunoSEQ multiplex PCR was the method, and the copy in TCRdb shows in-frame clones only, minus some. The sample has 43,000 or so clones, about 95% seen once; the top ten hold 1.5% to 2%. The clonotype originates from a human patient who received an intestinal transplant, so some T cells may come from the graft donor. This specimen was PBMCs, taken 330 to 350 days after intestinal transplant. The chain uses TRBV7-9 and TRBJ2-1; no firm D call. CDR3 in DNA: TGTGCCAGCAGCTTGGGGTTGGGGAATGAGCAGTTCTTC. Its translation is CASSLGLGNEQFF.